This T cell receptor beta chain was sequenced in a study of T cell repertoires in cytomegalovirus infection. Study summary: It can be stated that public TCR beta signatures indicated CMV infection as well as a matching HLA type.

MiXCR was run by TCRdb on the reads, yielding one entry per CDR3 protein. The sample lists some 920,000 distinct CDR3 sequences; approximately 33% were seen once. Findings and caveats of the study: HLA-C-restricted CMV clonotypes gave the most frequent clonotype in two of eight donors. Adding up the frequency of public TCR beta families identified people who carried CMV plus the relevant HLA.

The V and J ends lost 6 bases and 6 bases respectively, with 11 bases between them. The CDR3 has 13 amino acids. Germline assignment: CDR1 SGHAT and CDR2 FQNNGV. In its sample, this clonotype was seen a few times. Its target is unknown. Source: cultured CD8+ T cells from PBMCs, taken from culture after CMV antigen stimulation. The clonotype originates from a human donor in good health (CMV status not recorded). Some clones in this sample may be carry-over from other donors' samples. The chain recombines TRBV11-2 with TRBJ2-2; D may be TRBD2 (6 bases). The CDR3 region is CASSFSGPGELFF. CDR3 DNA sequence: TGTGCCAGCAGTTTTAGCGGACCCGGGGAGCTGTTTTTT.